This TCR beta chain was sequenced during a study of metastatic and nonmetastatic thyroid tumors (dated by TCRdb to the early 2020s). As for the study more broadly: Repertoires from peripheral blood and from tumor or nodule tissue samples of malignant and benign thyroid patients were compared.

This clone was detected many times. Its antigen has not been determined. The sample holds no much larger clone one base away, and base qualities are not on file. No treatment had been received by any patient before thyroid surgery. Patient clinical samples collected from 2012 to 2018 were retrospectively analysed using T-cell receptor beta sequencing. What the authors observed across the whole study: In both blood and tumor samples, TCR beta diversity was reported to be significantly higher in malignant tumors than in benign nodules.

CDR1 and CDR2 are drawn from the germline V gene: SGHTS, YDEGEE. The CDR3 sequence holds 14 residues, the cysteine and phenylalanine included. Only CDR3 DNA is held: 42 bases, read in frame from base 1. Trimming at the junction amounts to 5 bases on V and 5 bases on J, and the germline ends lie 13 bases apart. The library was prepared using PCR. TCRdb lists the instrument as Illumina HiSeq 4000. High-throughput sequencing was used to profile the TCR beta-chain CDR3 region of each patient. As for the original processing: CDR3 differences across clinicopathological groups were used to build a classifier for discriminating distant-metastatic papillary thyroid cancer patients. Repertoire diversity was assessed with the Shannon index, and tumor-blood repertoire similarity with the Morisita-Horn index. The public reads were run again by TCRdb, first through fastp at Q25 and then through MiXCR, and only productive beta chains were kept. The V and J calls shown here were made by TCRdb, not taken from the authors' results. The sample has about 43,000 clones on record, 3% to 3.5% of them singletons. The ten largest make up 10% of the sample.

This TCR was recovered from a female donor with papillary thyroid cancer or a benign thyroid nodule (not recorded which). Some clones in this sample may be carry-over from other donors' samples. The V gene is TRBV5-8 and the J gene is TRBJ1-4, with TRBD1 as a weak D call on 5 bases. Sequencing was performed on blood. This receptor carries the CDR3 CASRNTGSNEKLFF. Read as DNA, the sequence is TGTGCCAGCAGAAACACAGGAAGCAATGAAAAACTGTTTTTT.